This TCR beta chain came from a study of molecular identifiers for immune sequencing clone quantification (dated by TCRdb to between 2018 and 2020). For context, the study as a whole: For a replicate experiment, RNA from approximately 20,000 or 98,000 naive CD8 T cells was divided into five aliquots, and four of the five aliquots were sequenced. CD8 T cells were used in a methods study to benchmark molecular-identifier clustering-based TCR repertoire sequencing (MIDCIRS) and TCR RNA copy counting.

Libraries of naive CD8 T cells were generated from about 21,000 to 970,000 sorted cells, with 10%, 30% or 50% of the purified RNA used. Naive CD8 T cells were FACS-sorted as CD8+CD4-CCR7+CD45RA+ on a BD FACSAria II into RLT Plus buffer. Around 10 TCR copies' worth of Jurkat RNA were spiked into roughly 19,000-1,000,000 naive CD8 T cell samples to test detection sensitivity. Enrichment of CD8 T cells was performed with RosetteSep CD8+ T Cell Enrichment Cocktail and Ficoll-Paque, after which ACK red cell lysis was carried out. The CDR3 runs 15 residues from the cysteine to the phenylalanine. Kept here is only the CDR3 DNA, which spans 45 bases and is read in frame from base 1. V is pruned by 3 bases and J by 0 bases, leaving 2 bases of the junction without a gene match. CDR1 and CDR2, per the germline V gene, are ENHRY and SYGVKD. As regards this clonotype: Its antigen is not yet known. No per-base quality is available; no much larger clone lies one base away.

Library prep was done by PCR. Sequencing took place on a NextSeq 500. Bulk TCR libraries were prepared as previously described, using TCR primers listed in Table S5. Purification of total RNA was performed with the Qiagen AllPrep DNA/RNA kit. Before analysis, reads from multiple sequencing runs of the same library were pooled. The authors' analysis ran thus. Reads were retained only if the reads had an exact TCR constant sequence, and the retained reads were trimmed to 150 nt and grouped according to their 12-nt molecular barcodes. Reads within each barcode group were sub-clustered using a 15% Levenshtein threshold, and quality-weighted consensus sequences were constructed for each RNA molecule. Non-functional sequences were removed, as were lower-count sequences one edit away from another. On the basis of fitting two negative binomial distributions, barcode sub-clusters with fewer than 20% of the maximum read count were discarded. TCRdb's own reprocessing of the public reads used fastp at Q25 and MiXCR and kept productive beta chains. Under each unique CDR3 protein, matching rows form one entry showing the most common genes and DNA. TCRdb, rather than the study authors, made the V and J calls. This sample gives 460,000 or so distinct CDR3 sequences in total; around 25% of them show up just once. The ten largest account for roughly 0.79% of the sample.

What the authors observed across the whole study: Clones above 20 RNA copies held over 99% of molecules in CMV-specific effector cells but under 1% in naive cells. Highly expanded clone sizes could be underestimated because identical TCR molecules may share a barcode. About three recovered TCR RNA copies per cell were obtained by modeling, versus approximately 10 by digital PCR, implying a capture efficiency of about 30%. The naive libraries included spiked-in Jurkat TCR RNA (roughly nine copies' worth), and this RNA is not part of the donor repertoire. Spiked-in Jurkat TCR RNA equivalent to a single cell was reported to be detectable even among one million naive CD8 T cells. When barcode sub-clustering was left out, chimeric consensus sequences inflated TCR diversity, with chimeras reaching as high as 47%.

The specimen sequenced was naive CD8+ T cells from blood, with Jurkat cell RNA spiked in. Explained via the paper, the cell subset or site label denotes: FACS-sorted CD8+CD4-CCR7+CD45RA+ naive T cells. This TCR was recovered from a human donor in good health. Some libraries in this study had Jurkat cell RNA spiked in. The rearranged chain carries TRBV10-3 and TRBJ2-3, and 8 bases in between align with TRBD2. The nucleotide sequence reads TGTGCCATCAGTGAAAGCGGGGGTAGCACAGATACGCAGTATTTT. Its coded protein is CAISESGGSTDTQYF.